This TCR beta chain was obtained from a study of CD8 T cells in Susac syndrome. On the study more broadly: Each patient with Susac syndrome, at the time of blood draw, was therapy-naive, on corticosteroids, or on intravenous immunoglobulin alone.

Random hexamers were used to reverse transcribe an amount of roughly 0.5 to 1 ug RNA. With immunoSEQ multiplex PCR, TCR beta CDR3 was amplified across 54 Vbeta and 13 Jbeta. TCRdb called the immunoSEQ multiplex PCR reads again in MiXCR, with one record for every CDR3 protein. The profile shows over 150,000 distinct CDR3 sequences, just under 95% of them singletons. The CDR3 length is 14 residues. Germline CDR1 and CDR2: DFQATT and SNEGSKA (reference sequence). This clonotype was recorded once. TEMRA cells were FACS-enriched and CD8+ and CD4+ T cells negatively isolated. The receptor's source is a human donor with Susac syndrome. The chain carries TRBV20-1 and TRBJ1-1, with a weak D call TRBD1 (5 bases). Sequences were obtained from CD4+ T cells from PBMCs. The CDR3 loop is CSVRGLGGSGEAFF. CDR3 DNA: TGCAGCGTGCGAGGGCTGGGGGGATCAGGTGAAGCTTTCTTT.